This T cell receptor beta chain came from a study of tumor and adjacent non-tumor tissue in lung cancer. About the research overall: Some 3.9 million productive TCRbeta reads were obtained per sample on average. The study, taken as a whole, reports: Shorter survival was associated with higher TCR diversity in tumors. Compared with tumor, normal lung showed significantly lower TCR diversity.

Germline CDR1 and CDR2: MNHNY and SVGAGI (reference sequence). This CDR3 is 15 amino acids long. The V end was cut by 9 bases, the J end by 0 bases, with 15 bases between. RNA was extracted from bulk tissue without any cell sorting. Newly diagnosed lung cancer patients had thoracic surgery in China, August–late 2014, without prior chemotherapy. This clonotype was detected only once. Its antigen is not known. TCRbeta libraries were built with three rounds of nested PCR, modified from ARM-PCR. TCRdb ran MiXCR on the multiplex PCR reads and lists one entry per CDR3 protein. The sample records about 200,000 distinct CDR3 sequences, about two thirds being singletons.

The receptor's source is a man aged 60-69 years with non-small cell lung cancer. The sequenced material came from lung tumor tissue. V usage is TRBV6-6 and J usage is TRBJ1-5, with D hard to call. CDR3 nucleotide sequence: TGTGCCAGTAAAATGGGCGGGTATAGCAATCAGCCCCAGCATTTT. Its protein product is CASKMGGYSNQPQHF.